This TCR beta chain was obtained from a study of blood T cell repertoires in COVID-19. Study overall: Both acute and convalescent COVID-19 samples were obtained from the United States, Italy and Spain. Sources were T cells, B-cell-depleted T cells, or PBMCs; the material itself was cDNA or gDNA.

Germline V gene data show CDR1 as SGHDN and CDR2 as FVKESK. The CDR3 is 14 residues long. Generated by immunoSEQ multiplex PCR, the TCRdb table keeps only in-frame clones and is missing some. In the table there are a few hundred thousand clones, nearly 90% of which are singletons. This clone came up once. At one boundary the junction diverges from the germline segment, which might be a read error. The sequence derives from a young man with active or convalescent COVID-19. V and J are TRBV14 and TRBJ2-7; 7 bases match TRBD1. Input material: peripheral blood. CDR3 sequence reads: CASCQTGLGAEQYF. In DNA form, the CDR3 reads TGTGCCAGCTGCCAGACAGGGCTCGGGGCAGAGCAGTACTTC.